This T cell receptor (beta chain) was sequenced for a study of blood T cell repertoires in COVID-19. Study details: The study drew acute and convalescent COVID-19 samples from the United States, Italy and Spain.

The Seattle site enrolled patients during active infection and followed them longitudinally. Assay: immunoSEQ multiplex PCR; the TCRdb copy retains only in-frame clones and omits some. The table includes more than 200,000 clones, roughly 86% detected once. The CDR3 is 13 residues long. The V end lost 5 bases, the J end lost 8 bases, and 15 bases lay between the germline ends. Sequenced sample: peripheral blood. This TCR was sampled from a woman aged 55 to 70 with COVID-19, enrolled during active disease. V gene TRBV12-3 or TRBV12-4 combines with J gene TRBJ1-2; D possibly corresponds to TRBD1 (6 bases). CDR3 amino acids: CASSETGSGGYTF. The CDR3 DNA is TGTGCCAGCAGTGAAACAGGGTCGGGAGGCTACACCTTC.